The clone carrying this TCR beta chain has a count of ten or more. As yet, its antigen is unknown. CDR3 length: 14 residues. Trimming took off 6 bases at V and 5 bases at J, with 13 bases between the two ends. Germline loops: CDR1 MDHEN, CDR2 SYDVKM. The data belong to a study of T cells in Graves' hyperthyroidism and ophthalmopathy. The hyperthyroidism patients had all been newly diagnosed, and their disease duration was under 2 months. Their ages ranged from 18 to 65 years. Pregnant or lactating patients were excluded, as were those with uncontrolled infection or other autoimmune disease. Preceding any ophthalmopathy symptoms, the blood sample dates from first hyperthyroidism diagnosis. The CDR3 regions of TCR beta were amplified from RNA transcripts. HTBI primers drove first-round RT-PCR of the TCR CDR3. From the multiplex PCR reads, TCRdb called clonotypes with MiXCR, one entry per CDR3 protein. The sample shows 150,000 or so distinct CDR3 sequences, 22% of them seen only once.

Overall study results and limits: Before onset, by a median of around six months, the model predicted ophthalmopathy.

Material for sequencing was blood. V and J are TRBV28 and TRBJ2-2, with unresolved D. The clonotype was recovered from a woman between 45 and 60 years old with Graves' hyperthyroidism that later progressed to Graves' ophthalmopathy. The CDR3 spells CASRGFERTGELFF. The CDR3, as DNA: TGTGCCAGCAGGGGATTTGAGAGGACCGGGGAGCTGTTTTTT.